This T cell receptor beta chain was recovered during a study of blood T cell repertoires in COVID-19. Study-level information: Acute-phase and convalescent COVID-19 samples originated in the United States, Italy and Spain.

This CDR3 region has 13 residues. CDR1 is SGHVS, CDR2 FQNEAQ, per germline. V lost 5 bases and J lost 10, with 18 bases in between. In the authors' workflow: How many nucleated cells were present was estimated from reference gene primer amplification. TCRdb keeps only in-frame clones here, not all; method: immunoSEQ multiplex PCR. From that table come the V and J calls and clone size; the DNA was used to work out D and trimming. Among roughly 53,000 clones listed, around 86% were seen once. The origin of this receptor is a woman of 80 years or more with COVID-19, enrolled during active disease. The sequenced sample consisted of peripheral blood. The chain is built from TRBV7-8 and TRBJ2-7; a weak D match, TRBD2 (6 bases). The CDR3 DNA reads TGTGCCAGCAGCACCTCCTCCTTAGCGGACCAGTACTTC. It codes for CASSTSSLADQYF.